Listed below are T cell receptor beta chains from one sample, sequenced in a study of radiation and T cells in renal cell carcinoma. The repertoire was sequenced with immunoSEQ multiplex PCR; TCRdb's copy has only in-frame clones and lacks some. The top ten clones hold 9.4% of a sample with under 100,000 clones, about 85% of them seen once. The sequenced sample was blood, obtained from a patient whose treatment included radiotherapy and nephrectomy. These receptors originate from a man in his forties or fifties with renal cell carcinoma. Both conserved end residues are part of each CDR3. D genes are given only for firm matches. Part of the rows lack a size; the others show once, few, many or a class for expanded clones.

d_call,v_call,j_call,clone_size,cdr3_aa,cdr3_nt
NA,TRBV27,TRBJ1-5,many,CASSLDRFNQPQHF,TGTGCCAGCAGTTTGGACAGATTCAATCAGCCCCAGCATTTT
NA,TRBV11-2,TRBJ2-3,NA,CASSGRTDTQYF,TGTGCCAGCAGCGGGCGGACAGATACGCAGTATTTT
NA,TRBV5-1,TRBJ2-2,NA,CASSTGQYTGELFF,TGCGCCAGCAGCACCGGACAGTACACCGGGGAGCTGTTTTTT
TRBD1,TRBV4-2,TRBJ2-1,NA,CASTAEPGQGSYNEQFF,TGTGCCAGCACCGCGGAACCGGGACAGGGGTCCTACAATGAGCAGTTCTTC
TRBD1,TRBV5-1,TRBJ1-2,NA,CASSLVAGTVYGYTF,TGCGCCAGCAGCTTGGTTGCCGGGACAGTATATGGCTACACCTTC
TRBD2,TRBV5-1,TRBJ2-7,NA,CASSLAPGLATYEQYF,TGCGCCAGCAGCCTCGCCCCGGGACTAGCAACCTACGAGCAGTACTTC
TRBD1,TRBV11-2,TRBJ2-1,once,CASSPLKGQGYNEQFF,TGTGCCAGCAGCCCTCTAAAGGGACAGGGGTACAATGAGCAGTTCTTC
TRBD1,TRBV5-1,TRBJ1-2,NA,CASSPTGVAYGYTF,TGCGCCAGCAGCCCTACAGGGGTTGCCTATGGCTACACCTTC
TRBD1,TRBV6-4,TRBJ2-7,NA,CASRGQGDQAYEQYF,TGTGCCAGCAGGGGACAGGGGGACCAAGCCTACGAGCAGTACTTC
TRBD1,TRBV18,TRBJ2-2,NA,CASSEAGTGNTGELFF,TGTGCCAGCTCAGAGGCCGGGACAGGGAACACCGGGGAGCTGTTTTTT
NA,TRBV21-1,TRBJ2-3,NA,CASSLEGVTDTQYF,TGTGCCAGCAGCCTTGAAGGTGTCACAGATACGCAGTATTTT
NA,TRBV29-1,TRBJ1-1,NA,CSVGYSNTEAFF,TGCAGCGTTGGATACTCCAACACTGAAGCTTTCTTT
NA,TRBV2,TRBJ2-7,NA,CTSRRDSYEQYF,TGTACTTCCAGGAGGGACTCCTACGAGCAGTACTTC
TRBD1,TRBV19,TRBJ1-2,NA,CASSLLTGTGFHF,TGTGCCAGTAGTTTACTTACCGGGACAGGATTCCACTTC
NA,TRBV27,TRBJ1-1,few,CASSLYSRTEAFF,TGTGCCAGCAGTTTATATTCGAGGACTGAAGCTTTCTTT
NA,TRBV29-1,TRBJ2-1,NA,CSVEGTHSYNEQFF,TGCAGCGTTGAAGGGACGCATTCCTACAATGAGCAGTTCTTC
NA,TRBV7-9,TRBJ1-3,NA,CASSWDGSSGNTIYF,TGTGCCAGCAGCTGGGACGGAAGCTCTGGAAACACCATATATTTT
NA,TRBV7-8,TRBJ2-4,NA,CASSYTAGTQYF,TGTGCCAGCAGCTACACCGCCGGTACACAGTACTTC
NA,TRBV10-3,TRBJ2-2,few,CAISAEGRNTGELFF,TGTGCCATCAGCGCTGAGGGGCGGAACACCGGGGAGCTGTTTTTT
TRBD1,TRBV4-1,TRBJ1-2,few,CASSHEQVGTVYGYTF,TGCGCCAGCAGCCATGAACAAGTCGGGACAGTCTATGGCTACACCTTC
TRBD1,TRBV6-4,TRBJ1-2,NA,CASSAGTGGDYGYTF,TGTGCCAGCAGCGCCGGGACAGGGGGAGACTATGGCTACACCTTC
NA,TRBV14,TRBJ2-3,once,CASSPVKPLSSTDTQYF,TGTGCCAGCAGCCCTGTAAAACCTCTCTCCAGCACAGATACGCAGTATTTT
NA,TRBV4-2,TRBJ2-3,NA,CASSQDWKSTDTQYF,TGTGCCAGCAGCCAAGATTGGAAAAGCACAGATACGCAGTATTTT
NA,TRBV27,TRBJ1-1,few,CASSFNGNTEAFF,TGTGCCAGCAGTTTTAACGGAAACACTGAAGCTTTCTTT
TRBD1,TRBV4-2,TRBJ1-6,NA,CASSQDLGTGYSPLHF,TGTGCCAGCAGCCAAGATTTAGGGACAGGGTATTCACCCCTCCACTTT
TRBD1,TRBV5-4,TRBJ2-1,once,CASSSYPGTGGYNEQFF,TGTGCCAGCAGCTCGTACCCCGGGACAGGGGGTTACAATGAGCAGTTCTTC
TRBD1,TRBV5-1,TRBJ2-7,NA,CASSPGTASYEQYF,TGCGCCAGCAGCCCAGGGACAGCCTCCTACGAGCAGTACTTC
TRBD1,TRBV28,TRBJ1-2,NA,CASNLQGAGGYTF,TGTGCCAGCAATCTACAGGGGGCGGGTGGCTACACCTTC
NA,TRBV2,TRBJ1-2,NA,CANLKDSSYYGYTF,TGTGCCAACCTAAAGGACAGCTCCTACTATGGCTACACCTTC
NA,TRBV7-3,TRBJ1-1,few,CASSEYGIGETEAFF,TGTGCCAGCAGCGAATATGGGATCGGGGAGACTGAAGCTTTCTTT
NA,TRBV23-1,TRBJ2-1,NA,CASSQSVQSGSYNEQFF,TGCGCCAGCAGTCAATCGGTACAGTCGGGGTCCTACAATGAGCAGTTCTTC
NA,TRBV7-2,TRBJ2-1,NA,CASAEGGFLGEQFF,TGTGCCAGCGCTGAGGGCGGTTTCTTAGGTGAGCAGTTCTTC